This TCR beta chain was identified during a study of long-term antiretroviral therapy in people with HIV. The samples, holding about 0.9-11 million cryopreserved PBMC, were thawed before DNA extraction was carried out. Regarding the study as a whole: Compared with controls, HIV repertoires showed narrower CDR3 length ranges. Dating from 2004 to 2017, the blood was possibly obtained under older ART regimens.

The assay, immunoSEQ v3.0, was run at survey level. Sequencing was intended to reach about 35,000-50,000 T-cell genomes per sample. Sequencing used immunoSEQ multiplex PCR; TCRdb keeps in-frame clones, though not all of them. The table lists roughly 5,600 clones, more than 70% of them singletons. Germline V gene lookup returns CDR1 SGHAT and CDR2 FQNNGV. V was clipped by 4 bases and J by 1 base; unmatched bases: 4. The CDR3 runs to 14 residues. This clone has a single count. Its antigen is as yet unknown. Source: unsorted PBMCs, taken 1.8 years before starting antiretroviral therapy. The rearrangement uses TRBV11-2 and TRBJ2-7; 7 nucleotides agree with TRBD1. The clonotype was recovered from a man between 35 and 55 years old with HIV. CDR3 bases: TGTGCCAGCAGCTCGGACAGGCAATCCTACGAGCAGTACTTC. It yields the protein CASSSDRQSYEQYF.